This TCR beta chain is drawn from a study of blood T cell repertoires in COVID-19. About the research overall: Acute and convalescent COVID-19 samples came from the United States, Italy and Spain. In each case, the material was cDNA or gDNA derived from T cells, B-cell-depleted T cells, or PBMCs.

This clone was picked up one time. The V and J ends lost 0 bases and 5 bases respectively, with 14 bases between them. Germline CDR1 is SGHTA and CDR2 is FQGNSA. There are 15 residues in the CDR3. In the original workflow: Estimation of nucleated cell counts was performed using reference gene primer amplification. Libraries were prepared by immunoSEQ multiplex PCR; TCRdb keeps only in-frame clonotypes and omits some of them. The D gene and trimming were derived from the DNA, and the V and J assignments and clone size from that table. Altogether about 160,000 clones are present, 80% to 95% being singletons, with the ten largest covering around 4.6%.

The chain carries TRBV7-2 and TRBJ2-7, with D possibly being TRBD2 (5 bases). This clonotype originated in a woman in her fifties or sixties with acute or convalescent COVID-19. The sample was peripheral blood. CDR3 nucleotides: TGTGCCAGCAGCTTAGCGCTTAGCGCGGCAGACGAGCAGTACTTC. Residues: CASSLALSAADEQYF.